A single sample is the source of the 13 T cell receptor beta chains below, sequenced in a study of blood T cell repertoires in COVID-19. Here immunoSEQ multiplex PCR was the method, and the copy in TCRdb shows in-frame clones only, minus some. This sample carries more than 110,000 clones, roughly 73% of them seen once, and the ten largest clones take roughly 8.6%. The sequenced sample was peripheral blood. These receptors were collected from a woman between 50 and 59 years old with active or convalescent COVID-19.

This chain joins TRBV5-5 and TRBJ2-5; 9 bases line up with TRBD1. Looked up from germline, CDR1 is SGHKS and CDR2 is YYEKEE (reference sequence). Trimming at V came to 4 bases and at J to 4 bases, leaving 8 bases not matched to a gene. The CDR3 loop spans 15 amino acids. The CDR3 nucleotides read TGTGCCAGCAGCGCCCGGGACAGGGTCCCAGAGACCCAGTACTTC. Its protein is CASSARDRVPETQYF. The whole variable domain, remainder taken from reference TRBV5-5 and TRBJ2-5, is DAGVTQSPTHLIKTRGQQVTLRCSPISGHKSVSWYQQVLGQGPQFIFQYYEKEERGRGNFPDRFSARQFPNYSSELNVNALLLGDSALYLCASSARDRVPETQYFGPGTRLLVL.

The chain employs TRBV24-1 and TRBJ1-2; 7 bases align to TRBD1. This CDR3 comprises 15 residues. Germline-derived CDR1 and CDR2 are KGHDR and SFDVKD. Unmatched junction bases numbered 6, after V lost 2 bases and J lost 4 bases. The DNA of the CDR3 is TGTGCCACCAGTGATTCCCGGGACAGTCCCTATGGCTACACCTTC. Translating gives CATSDSRDSPYGYTF.

The chain uses TRBV28 and TRBJ2-7, with D possibly TRBD2 on 5 matching bases. CDR3 length: 12 amino acids. CDR1 is MDHEN, CDR2 SYDVKM, per germline. V lost 5 bases, J lost 7 bases, and 12 bases lay in between. DNA of the CDR3: TGTGCCAGCAGTCCCCCGCGCGGGGAGCAGTACTTC. It is translated as CASSPPRGEQYF.

V gene TRBV30 combines with J gene TRBJ2-3; 7 nucleotides align to TRBD1. V lost 1 base and J lost 4; bases outside the gene matches: 5. Germline V CDR1 and CDR2: GTSNPN, SVGIG (reference sequence). The CDR3 extends over 14 amino acids. The CDR3 nucleotides are TGTGCCTGGAGTGAGGGACAGCCGGCAGATACGCAGTATTTT. Its translation: CAWSEGQPADTQYF.

The CDR3 coding sequence is TGTGCCAGCAGTGACGACAGGAGTCACTATGGCTACACCTTC. This translates into CASSDDRSHYGYTF. The chain recombines TRBV6-2 or TRBV6-3 with TRBJ1-2; tentatively, D is TRBD1 (6 bases). The germline gives CDR1 MNHEY, CDR2 SVGEGT. The length of the CDR3 is 14 residues. Trimming left V 5 bases short and J 3 bases short, with 13 bases between.

The rearrangement joins TRBV18 to TRBJ1-1; TRBD1 matches at 8 bases. CDR3 length equals 15 residues. With 3 bases clipped from V and 1 base from J, the junction kept 4 bases outside the gene matches. Looked up from germline, CDR1 is KGHSH and CDR2 is LQKENI. CDR3 sequence reads: CASSPRTGRNTEAFF. Written as DNA, the CDR3 is TGTGCCAGCTCACCCCGGACAGGGAGGAACACTGAAGCTTTCTTT.

The chain has TRBV7-6 and TRBJ2-5; D is possibly TRBD2 (7 bases). CDR3 length equals 14 residues. Trimming removed 5 bases at V and 2 bases at J, with 12 bases between. The V gene's germline CDR1 is SGHVS and CDR2 FNYEAQ. The CDR3: CASSPGRGQETQYF. Written as DNA, the CDR3 is TGTGCCAGCAGCCCGGGGAGGGGGCAAGAGACCCAGTACTTC.

This chain joins TRBV7-2 and TRBJ2-1; D may be TRBD2 (7 bases). This CDR3 region has 14 residues. Trimming removed 1 base from V and 9 bases from J, with 13 bases in between. Germline V lookup: CDR1 SGHTA, CDR2 FQGNSA. The CDR3 DNA reads as TGTGCCAGCAGCTTAGAAAGGGGGGGCGGTGAGCAGTTCTTC. It encodes CASSLERGGGEQFF.

The rearrangement uses TRBV6-1 and TRBJ2-7; 9 bases fit TRBD1. Losses at the gene ends were 1 base for V and 2 bases for J; bases not matched to a gene: 15. Germline values: CDR1 MNHNS, CDR2 SASEGT. This CDR3 region has 19 residues. The CDR3 protein is CASSEVGTGTVPLTYEQYF. In nucleotides, the CDR3 is TGTGCCAGCAGTGAAGTGGGGACAGGGACCGTTCCTCTCACCTACGAGCAGTACTTC.

The rearrangement links TRBV7-9 to TRBJ1-1, with unresolved D. V was pared by 5 bases and J by 5 bases, with 9 bases between. The CDR3 consists of 12 residues. Germline V lookup: CDR1 SEHNR, CDR2 FQNEAQ (reference sequence). CDR3 DNA sequence: TGTGCCAGCAGCGGGCGGGGTACTGAAGCTTTCTTT. It encodes CASSGRGTEAFF. The variable domain in full, completed from reference TRBV7-9 and TRBJ1-1, reads DTGVSQNPRHKITKRGQNVTFRCDPISEHNRLYWYRQTLGQGPEFLTYFQNEAQLEKSRLLSDRFSAERPKGSFSTLEIQRTEQGDSAMYLCASSGRGTEAFFGQGTRLTVV.

The chain is built from TRBV7-9 and TRBJ1-5, with D perhaps TRBD1 (5 bases). Trimming stripped 2 bases from V and 11 bases from J, with 13 bases between. The CDR3 has 13 residues. From germline, CDR1 is SEHNR and CDR2 FQNEAQ (reference sequence). CDR3: CASSLRGGGAQHF. As DNA, the CDR3 is TGTGCCAGCAGCTTACGGGGCGGGGGGGCCCAGCATTTT.

The chain employs TRBV6-5 and TRBJ1-1; D uncertain. The CDR3 runs 15 residues. V dropped 6 bases and J dropped 5 bases, with 19 bases sitting between them. Per germline, CDR1 MNHEY and CDR2 SVGAGI. The CDR3 loop is CASSHQAGEGTEAFF. The DNA for the CDR3 is TGTGCCAGCAGCCACCAAGCCGGGGAGGGTACTGAAGCTTTCTTT.

This clone was counted once. CDR3 coding DNA: TGTGCCAGCAGCTTACGGGTCTACATTGATGAGCAGTTCTTC. This encodes CASSLRVYIDEQFF. J is TRBJ2-1 and V is TRBV7-2; no clear D gene. V was cut by 2 bases and J by 8 bases, with 13 bases left in between. Germline values: CDR1 SGHTA, CDR2 FQGNSA. The length of the CDR3 is 14 residues.